The present TCR beta chain was sequenced within a study of shared clonotypes between healthy human individuals. Study summary: The people who gave samples were a couple of women and a few men aged 18 to 49. Donors had three CD4 naive, three CD4 memory, two CD8 naive and one CD8 memory plate apiece.

Trimming cost V 3 bases and J 6 bases, with 14 bases left between them. The germline V gene has CDR1 PRHDT and CDR2 FYEKMQ (reference sequence). This CDR3 region has 14 residues. Overall study findings and caveats: In general, naive subsets displayed greater estimated richness than memory subsets did. Some clonotypes were shared by all four sorted-subset donors, while others were not shared. The non-shared ones had lower generation probabilities than the shared ones.

With respect to this clone: The antigen remains unidentified.

Selected positively for CCR7 and CD45RO-negative, naive CD8 cells excluded terminally differentiated effector memory CD45RA+ cells. TCRdb's copy holds only in-frame clones and misses some; the assay was immunoSEQ multiplex PCR. The sample carries millions of clones, about 95% recorded once. The sequence came from a man aged 18-30 years in good health. The V gene is TRBV13, the J gene TRBJ1-2; maybe TRBD1 (6 bases). The specimen was naive CD8+ T cells sorted from blood. CDR3 protein: CASSFLGGSNGYTF. The CDR3 nucleotides are TGTGCCAGCAGCTTCTTGGGGGGCTCCAATGGCTACACCTTC. The complete variable domain, with remaining parts taken from reference TRBV13 and TRBJ1-2, reads AAGVIQSPRHLIKEKRETATLKCYPIPRHDTVYWYQQGPGQDPQFLISFYEKMQSDKGSIPDRFSAQQFSDYHSELNMSSLELGDSALYFCASSFLGGSNGYTFGSGTRLTVV.